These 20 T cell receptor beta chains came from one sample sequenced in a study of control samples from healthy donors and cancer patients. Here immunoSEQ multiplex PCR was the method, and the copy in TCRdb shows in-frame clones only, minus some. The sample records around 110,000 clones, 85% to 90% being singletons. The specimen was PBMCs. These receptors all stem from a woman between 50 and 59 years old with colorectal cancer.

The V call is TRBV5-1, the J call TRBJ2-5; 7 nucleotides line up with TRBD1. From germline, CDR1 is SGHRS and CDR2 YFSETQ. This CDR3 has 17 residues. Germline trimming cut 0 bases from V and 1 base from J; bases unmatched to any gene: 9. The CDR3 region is CASSLALGTDIQETQYF. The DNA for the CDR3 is TGCGCCAGCAGCTTGGCCTTGGGGACAGACATCCAAGAGACCCAGTACTTC.

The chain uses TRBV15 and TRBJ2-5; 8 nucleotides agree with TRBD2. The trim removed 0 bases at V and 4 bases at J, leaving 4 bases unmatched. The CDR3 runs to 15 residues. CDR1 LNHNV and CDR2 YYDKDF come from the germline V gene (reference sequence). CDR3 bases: TGTGCCACCAGCAGAGATGGGCTAGCGGGAGAGACCCAGTACTTC. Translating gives CATSRDGLAGETQYF.

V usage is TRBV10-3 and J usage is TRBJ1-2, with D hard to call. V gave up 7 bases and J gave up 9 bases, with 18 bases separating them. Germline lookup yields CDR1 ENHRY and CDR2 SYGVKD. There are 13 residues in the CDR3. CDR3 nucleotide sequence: TGTGCCATCACGCGCGACGGTCCGGGTAGCTACACCTTC. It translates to CAITRDGPGSYTF.

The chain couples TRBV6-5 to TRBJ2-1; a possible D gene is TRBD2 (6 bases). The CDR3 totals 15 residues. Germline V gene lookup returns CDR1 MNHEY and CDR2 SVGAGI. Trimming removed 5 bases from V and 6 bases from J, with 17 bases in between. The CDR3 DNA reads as TGTGCCAGCAGTCACACCGGGACTGGGGTCAATGAGCAGTTCTTC. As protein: CASSHTGTGVNEQFF.

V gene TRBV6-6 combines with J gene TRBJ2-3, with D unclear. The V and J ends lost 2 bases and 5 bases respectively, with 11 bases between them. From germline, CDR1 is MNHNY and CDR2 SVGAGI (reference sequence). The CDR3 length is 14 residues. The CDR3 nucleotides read TGTGCCAGCAGTTACGAACGGACCGAAGATACGCAGTATTTT. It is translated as CASSYERTEDTQYF.

In DNA form, the CDR3 reads TGTGCCAGCAGTTACTCTAAGGTGGGGACTAGCGGGAGTTTTTACAATGAGCAGTTCTTC. Its protein product is CASSYSKVGTSGSFYNEQFF. This chain joins TRBV6-2 or TRBV6-3 and TRBJ2-1; 14 bases line up with TRBD2. The V and J ends lost 0 bases and 4 bases, in that order; junction bases with no gene match: 11. CDR1 and CDR2 (germline): MNHEY, SVGEGT. The CDR3 loop spans 20 amino acids.

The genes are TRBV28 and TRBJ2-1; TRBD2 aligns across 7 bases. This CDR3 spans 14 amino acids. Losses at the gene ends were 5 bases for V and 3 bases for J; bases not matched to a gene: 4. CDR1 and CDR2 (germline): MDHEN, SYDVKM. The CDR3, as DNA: TGTGCCAGCAGTCCTAGCGGTGGCTACAATGAGCAGTTCTTC. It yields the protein CASSPSGGYNEQFF.

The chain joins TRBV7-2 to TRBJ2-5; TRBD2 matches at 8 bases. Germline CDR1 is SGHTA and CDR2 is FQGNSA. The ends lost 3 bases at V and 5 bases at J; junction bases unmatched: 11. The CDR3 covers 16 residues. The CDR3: CASSFQGTGGGETQYF. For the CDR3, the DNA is TGTGCCAGCAGCTTCCAGGGGACGGGAGGGGGGGAGACCCAGTACTTC.

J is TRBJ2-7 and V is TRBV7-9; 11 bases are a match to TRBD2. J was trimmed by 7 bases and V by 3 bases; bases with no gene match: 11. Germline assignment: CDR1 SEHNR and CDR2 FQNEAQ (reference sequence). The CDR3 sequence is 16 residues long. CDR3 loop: CASSFPGLADPREQYF. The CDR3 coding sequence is TGTGCCAGCAGCTTCCCGGGACTAGCGGACCCGAGAGAGCAGTACTTC.

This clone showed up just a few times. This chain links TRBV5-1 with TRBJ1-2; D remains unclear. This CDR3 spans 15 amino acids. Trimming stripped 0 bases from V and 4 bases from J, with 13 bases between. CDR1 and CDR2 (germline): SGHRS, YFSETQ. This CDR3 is CASSLATGRGYGYTF. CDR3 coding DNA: TGCGCCAGCAGCTTGGCGACCGGCCGGGGCTATGGCTACACCTTC.

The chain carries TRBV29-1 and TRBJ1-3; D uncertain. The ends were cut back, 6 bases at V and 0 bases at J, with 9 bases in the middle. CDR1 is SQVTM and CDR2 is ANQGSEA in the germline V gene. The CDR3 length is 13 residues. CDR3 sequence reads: CSVGESSGNTIYF. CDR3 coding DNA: TGCAGCGTGGGAGAGAGCTCTGGAAACACCATATATTTT.

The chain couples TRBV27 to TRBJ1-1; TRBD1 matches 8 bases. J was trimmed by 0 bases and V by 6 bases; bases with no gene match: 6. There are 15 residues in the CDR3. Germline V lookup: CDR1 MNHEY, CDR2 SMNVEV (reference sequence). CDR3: CASRTTGGMNTEAFF. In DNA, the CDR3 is TGTGCCAGCAGGACCACAGGGGGTATGAACACTGAAGCTTTCTTT.

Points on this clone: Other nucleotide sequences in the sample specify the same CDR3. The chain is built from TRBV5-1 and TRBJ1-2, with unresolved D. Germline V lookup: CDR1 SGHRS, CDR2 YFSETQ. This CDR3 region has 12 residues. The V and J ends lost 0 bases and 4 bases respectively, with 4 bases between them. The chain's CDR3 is CASSLDSYGYTF. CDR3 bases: TGCGCCAGCAGCTTGGATAGCTATGGCTACACCTTC.

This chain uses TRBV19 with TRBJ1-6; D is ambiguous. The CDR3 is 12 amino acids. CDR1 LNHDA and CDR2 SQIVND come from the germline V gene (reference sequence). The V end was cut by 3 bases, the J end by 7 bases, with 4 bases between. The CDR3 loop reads CASSMSNSPLHF. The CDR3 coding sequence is TGTGCCAGTAGTATGTCGAATTCACCCCTCCACTTT.

The CDR3 nucleotides are TGCGCCAGCAGCCCTGGAGGGACAGGAGCTAATGAAAAACTGTTTTTT. It codes for CASSPGGTGANEKLFF. This rearrangement joins TRBV5-1 to TRBJ1-4, with 8 bases aligning to TRBD1. CDR3 length: 16 amino acids. Trimming took 4 bases from V and 3 from J; bases not matched to a gene: 8. Germline assignment: CDR1 SGHRS and CDR2 YFSETQ.

The CDR3 DNA is TGTGCCAGCAGTTCACAGGGGTTCGGTCAGCCCCAGCATTTT. It is translated as CASSSQGFGQPQHF. The gene calls are TRBV6-6 and TRBJ1-5; 7 bases map to TRBD1. The CDR3 runs 14 residues. With 4 bases clipped from V and 6 bases from J, the junction kept 6 bases outside the gene matches. The germline CDR1 and CDR2 sequences are MNHNY and SVGAGI (reference sequence).

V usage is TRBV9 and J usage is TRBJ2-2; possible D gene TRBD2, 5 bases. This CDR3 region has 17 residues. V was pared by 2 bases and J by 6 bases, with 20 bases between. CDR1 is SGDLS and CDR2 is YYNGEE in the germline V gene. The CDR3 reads CASSVLPGLDVAGELFF. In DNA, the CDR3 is TGTGCCAGCAGCGTCCTCCCAGGACTGGACGTGGCCGGGGAGCTGTTTTTT.

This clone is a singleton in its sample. The CDR3 region has the DNA TGTGCCAGCAGTGGAACATTTTCTGAAAAACTGTTTTTT. Protein sequence: CASSGTFSEKLFF. The V call is TRBV25-1, the J call TRBJ1-4; D unresolved. Per germline, CDR1 MGHDK and CDR2 SYGVNS. The length of the CDR3 is 13 residues. The germline V and J ends were trimmed by 4 bases and 7 bases, with 10 bases remaining between them.

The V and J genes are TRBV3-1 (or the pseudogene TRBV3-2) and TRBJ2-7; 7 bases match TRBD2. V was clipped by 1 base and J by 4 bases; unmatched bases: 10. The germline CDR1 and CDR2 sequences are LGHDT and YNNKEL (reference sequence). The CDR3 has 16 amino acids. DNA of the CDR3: TGTGCCAGCAGCCAAGCAAGGACTAGAGAATTTTACGAGCAGTACTTC. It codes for CASSQARTREFYEQYF.

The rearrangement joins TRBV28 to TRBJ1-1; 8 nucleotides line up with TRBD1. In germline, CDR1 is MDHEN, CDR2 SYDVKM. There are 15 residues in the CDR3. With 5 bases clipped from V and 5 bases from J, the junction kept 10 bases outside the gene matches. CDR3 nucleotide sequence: TGTGCCAGCAGTCGTCCAACAGGGGGGATGACTGAAGCTTTCTTT. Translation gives CASSRPTGGMTEAFF.